The T cell receptor (beta chain) described here comes from a study of cytomegalovirus exposure and HLA in healthy donors. Points from the study as a whole: Highest at DRB1 and lowest at HLA-C, TCR association rates differed among HLA loci in a later analysis. With further analysis later on, most CMV-associated TCR beta chains appeared HLA-restricted.

Participants comprised healthy donors of bone marrow. Vbeta (60) and Jbeta (13) primers were used in the PCR. Measured with immunoSEQ multiplex PCR; TCRdb has only the in-frame clones, and not every one. The repertoire includes 200,000 to 300,000 clones, around 78% of them detected once, and 0.4% to 0.6% sits in the top ten. Germline V CDR1 and CDR2: MGHRA, YSYEKL. Trimming cost V 4 bases and J 1 base; bases outside gene matches: 9. The CDR3 loop spans 16 amino acids. For this clone: What it recognizes is unknown.

This clonotype was sampled from a boy aged 5 to 17 in good health and CMV-seronegative. The sequencing input was PBMCs. The chain uses TRBV4-1 and TRBJ1-1; 7 nucleotides match TRBD1. CDR3 bases: TGCGCCAGCAGCCGCCCTTGGGACAGACAGAACACTGAAGCTTTCTTT. It codes for CASSRPWDRQNTEAFF.